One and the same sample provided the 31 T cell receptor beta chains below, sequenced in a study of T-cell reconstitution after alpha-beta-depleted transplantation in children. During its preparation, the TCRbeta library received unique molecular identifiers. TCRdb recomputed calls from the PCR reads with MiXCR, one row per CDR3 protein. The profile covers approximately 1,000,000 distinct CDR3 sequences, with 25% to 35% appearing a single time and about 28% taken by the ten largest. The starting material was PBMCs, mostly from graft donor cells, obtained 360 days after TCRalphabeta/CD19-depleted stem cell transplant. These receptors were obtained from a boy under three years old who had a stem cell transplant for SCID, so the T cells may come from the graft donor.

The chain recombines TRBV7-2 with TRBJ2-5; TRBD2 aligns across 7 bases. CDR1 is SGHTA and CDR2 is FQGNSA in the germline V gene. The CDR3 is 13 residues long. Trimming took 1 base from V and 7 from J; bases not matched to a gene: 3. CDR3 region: CASSLEPGGTQYF. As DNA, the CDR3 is TGTGCCAGCAGCTTAGAACCGGGGGGGACCCAGTACTTC.

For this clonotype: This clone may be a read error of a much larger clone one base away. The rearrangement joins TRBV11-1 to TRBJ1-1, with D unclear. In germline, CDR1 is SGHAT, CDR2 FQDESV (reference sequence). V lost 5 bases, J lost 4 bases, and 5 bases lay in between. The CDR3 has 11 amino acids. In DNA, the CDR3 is TGTGCCAGCAGCCGAAGCACTGAAGCTTTCTTT. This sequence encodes CASSRSTEAFF.

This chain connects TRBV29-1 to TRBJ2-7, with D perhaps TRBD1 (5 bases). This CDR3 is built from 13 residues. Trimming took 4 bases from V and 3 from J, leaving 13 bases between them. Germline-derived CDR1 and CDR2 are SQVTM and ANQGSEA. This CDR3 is CSVADSPVYEQYF. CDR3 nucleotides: TGCAGCGTTGCCGACAGCCCCGTCTACGAGCAGTACTTC.

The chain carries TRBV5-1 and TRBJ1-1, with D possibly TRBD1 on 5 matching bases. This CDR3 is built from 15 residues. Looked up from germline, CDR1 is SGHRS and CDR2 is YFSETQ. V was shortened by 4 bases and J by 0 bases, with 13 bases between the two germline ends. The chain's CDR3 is CASSPRADMNTEAFF. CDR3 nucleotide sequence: TGCGCCAGCAGCCCCCGGGCGGACATGAACACTGAAGCTTTCTTT.

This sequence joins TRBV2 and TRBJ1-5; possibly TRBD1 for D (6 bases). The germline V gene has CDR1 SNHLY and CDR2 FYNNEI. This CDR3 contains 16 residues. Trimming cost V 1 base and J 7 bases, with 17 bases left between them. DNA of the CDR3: TGTGCCAGCAGTGAAGGGAGGGGGGGTAGGTACCAGCCCCAGCATTTT. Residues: CASSEGRGGRYQPQHF.

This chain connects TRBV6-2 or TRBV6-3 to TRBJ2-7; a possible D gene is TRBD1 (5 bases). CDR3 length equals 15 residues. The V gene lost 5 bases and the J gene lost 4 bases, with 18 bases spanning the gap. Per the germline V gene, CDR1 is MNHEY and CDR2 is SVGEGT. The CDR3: CASSPSLTATYEQYF. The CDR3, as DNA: TGTGCCAGCAGTCCCTCCTTGACAGCCACATACGAGCAGTACTTC.

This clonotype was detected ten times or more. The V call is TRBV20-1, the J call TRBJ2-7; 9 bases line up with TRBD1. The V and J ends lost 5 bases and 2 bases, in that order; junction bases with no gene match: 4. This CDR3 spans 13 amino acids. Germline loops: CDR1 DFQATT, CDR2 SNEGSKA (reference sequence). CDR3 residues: CSAGRDRAYEQYF. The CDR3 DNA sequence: TGCAGTGCTGGCCGGGACAGGGCCTACGAGCAGTACTTC.

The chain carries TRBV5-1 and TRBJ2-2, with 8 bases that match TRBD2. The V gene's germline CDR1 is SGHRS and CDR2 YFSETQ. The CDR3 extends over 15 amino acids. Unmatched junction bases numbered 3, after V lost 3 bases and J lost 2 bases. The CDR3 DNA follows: TGCGCCAGCAGCTCCGGGGGGGTAAACACCGGGGAGCTGTTTTTT. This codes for CASSSGGVNTGELFF.

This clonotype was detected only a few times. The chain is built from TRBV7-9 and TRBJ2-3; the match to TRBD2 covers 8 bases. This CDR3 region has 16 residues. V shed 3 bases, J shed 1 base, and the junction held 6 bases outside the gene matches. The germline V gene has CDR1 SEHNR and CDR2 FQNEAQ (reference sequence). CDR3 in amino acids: CASSLSGTRGTDTQYF. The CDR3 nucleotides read TGTGCCAGCAGCTTGTCCGGGACTAGAGGCACAGATACGCAGTATTTT.

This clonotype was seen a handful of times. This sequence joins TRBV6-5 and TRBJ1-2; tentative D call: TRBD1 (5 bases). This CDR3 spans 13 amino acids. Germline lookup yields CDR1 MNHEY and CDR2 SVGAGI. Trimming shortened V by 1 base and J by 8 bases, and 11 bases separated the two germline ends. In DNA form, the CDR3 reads TGTGCCAGCAGTTACTTCGGGGGAACCGGCTACACCTTC. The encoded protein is CASSYFGGTGYTF.

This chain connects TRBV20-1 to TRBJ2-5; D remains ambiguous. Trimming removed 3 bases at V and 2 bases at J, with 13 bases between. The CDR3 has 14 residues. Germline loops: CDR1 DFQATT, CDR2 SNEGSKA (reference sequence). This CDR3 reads CSARGPRAQETQYF. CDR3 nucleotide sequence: TGCAGTGCTAGGGGTCCAAGGGCACAAGAGACCCAGTACTTC.

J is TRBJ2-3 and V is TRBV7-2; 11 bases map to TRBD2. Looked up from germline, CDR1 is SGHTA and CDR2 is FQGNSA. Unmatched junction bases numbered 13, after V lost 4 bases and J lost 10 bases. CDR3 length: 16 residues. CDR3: CASSWDSGGARNAQYF. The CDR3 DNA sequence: TGTGCCAGCAGCTGGGATAGCGGGGGGGCCAGGAATGCGCAGTATTTT.

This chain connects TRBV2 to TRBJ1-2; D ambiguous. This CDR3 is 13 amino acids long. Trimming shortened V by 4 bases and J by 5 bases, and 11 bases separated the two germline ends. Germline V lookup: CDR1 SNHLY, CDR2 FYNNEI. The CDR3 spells CASSGREKYGYTF. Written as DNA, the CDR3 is TGTGCCAGCAGTGGACGGGAGAAATATGGCTACACCTTC.

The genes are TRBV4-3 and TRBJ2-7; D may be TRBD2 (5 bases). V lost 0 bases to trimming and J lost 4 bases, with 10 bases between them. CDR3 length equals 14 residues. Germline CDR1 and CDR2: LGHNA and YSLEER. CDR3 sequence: CASSQDTGIYEQYF. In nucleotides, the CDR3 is TGCGCCAGCAGCCAAGATACGGGGATTTACGAGCAGTACTTC.

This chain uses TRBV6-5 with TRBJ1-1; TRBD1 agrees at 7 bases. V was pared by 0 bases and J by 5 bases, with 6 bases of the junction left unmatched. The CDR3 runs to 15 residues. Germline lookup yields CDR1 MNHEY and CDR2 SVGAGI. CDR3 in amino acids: CASSYSRQGITEAFF. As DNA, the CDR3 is TGTGCCAGCAGTTACTCCAGACAGGGTATAACTGAAGCTTTCTTT.

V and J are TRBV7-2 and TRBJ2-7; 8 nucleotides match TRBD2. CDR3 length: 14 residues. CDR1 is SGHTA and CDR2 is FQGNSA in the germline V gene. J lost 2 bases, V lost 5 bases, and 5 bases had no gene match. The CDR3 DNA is TGTGCCAGCAGCGCGGGGGGCCCCACCTACGAGCAGTACTTC. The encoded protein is CASSAGGPTYEQYF.

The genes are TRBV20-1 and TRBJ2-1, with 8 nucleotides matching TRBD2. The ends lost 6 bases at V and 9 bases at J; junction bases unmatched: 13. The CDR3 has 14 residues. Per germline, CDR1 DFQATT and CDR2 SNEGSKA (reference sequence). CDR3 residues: CSARSPAGVGEQFF. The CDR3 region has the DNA TGCAGTGCCAGAAGTCCAGCGGGGGTTGGTGAGCAGTTCTTC.

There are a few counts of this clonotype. The CDR3 region is CSARIQGYNQPQHF. In DNA form, the CDR3 reads TGCAGTGCTAGGATTCAGGGTTACAATCAGCCCCAGCATTTT. The chain uses TRBV20-1 and TRBJ1-5, with a tentative D call TRBD1 (5 bases). Trimming cost V 3 bases and J 3 bases, with 12 bases left between them. There are 14 residues in the CDR3. Germline V gives CDR1 DFQATT, CDR2 SNEGSKA (reference sequence).

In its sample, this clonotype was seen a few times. CDR3 in amino acids: CASRSPRGELFF. CDR3 in DNA: TGTGCCAGCAGATCCCCCCGCGGGGAGCTGTTTTTT. The rearrangement joins TRBV12-3 or TRBV12-4 to TRBJ2-2, with no clear D. V lost 6 bases, J lost 7 bases, and 9 bases lay in between. The CDR3 sequence is 12 residues long.

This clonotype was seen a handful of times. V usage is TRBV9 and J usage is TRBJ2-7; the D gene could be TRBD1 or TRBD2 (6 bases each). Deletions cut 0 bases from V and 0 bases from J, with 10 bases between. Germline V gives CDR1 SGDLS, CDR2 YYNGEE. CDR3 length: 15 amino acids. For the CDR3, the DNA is TGTGCCAGCAGCGTAGCCGGGGGCAGCTCCTACGAGCAGTACTTC. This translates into CASSVAGGSSYEQYF.

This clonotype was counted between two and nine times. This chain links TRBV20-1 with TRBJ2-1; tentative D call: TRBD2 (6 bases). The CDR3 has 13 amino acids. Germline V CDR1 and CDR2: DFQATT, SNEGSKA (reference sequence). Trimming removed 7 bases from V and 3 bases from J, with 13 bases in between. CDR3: CSVAGNFYNEQFF. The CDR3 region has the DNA TGCAGTGTCGCGGGAAACTTCTACAATGAGCAGTTCTTC.

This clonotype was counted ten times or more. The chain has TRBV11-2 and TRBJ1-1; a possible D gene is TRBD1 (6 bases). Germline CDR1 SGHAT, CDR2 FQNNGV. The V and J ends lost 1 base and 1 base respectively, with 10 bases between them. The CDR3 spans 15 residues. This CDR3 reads CASSLVGARNTEAFF. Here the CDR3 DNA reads TGTGCCAGCAGCTTAGTGGGGGCGCGGAACACTGAAGCTTTCTTT.

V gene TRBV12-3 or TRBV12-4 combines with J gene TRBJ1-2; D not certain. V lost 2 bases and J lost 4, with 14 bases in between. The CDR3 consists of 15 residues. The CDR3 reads CASSLFGQPSYGYTF. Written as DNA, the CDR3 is TGTGCCAGCAGTTTATTTGGTCAGCCCTCCTATGGCTACACCTTC.

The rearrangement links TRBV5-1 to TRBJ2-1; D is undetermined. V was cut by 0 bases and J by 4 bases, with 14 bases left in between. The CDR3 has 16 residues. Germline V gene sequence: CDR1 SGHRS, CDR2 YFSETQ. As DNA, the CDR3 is TGCGCCAGCAGCTTGGGTGATAGGGTGCAGTACAATGAGCAGTTCTTC. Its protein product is CASSLGDRVQYNEQFF.

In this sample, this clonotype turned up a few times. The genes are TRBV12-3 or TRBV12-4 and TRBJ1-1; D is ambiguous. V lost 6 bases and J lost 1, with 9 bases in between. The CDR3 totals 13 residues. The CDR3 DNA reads TGTGCCAGCAGCCGGGCCTGGAACACTGAAGCTTTCTTT. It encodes CASSRAWNTEAFF.

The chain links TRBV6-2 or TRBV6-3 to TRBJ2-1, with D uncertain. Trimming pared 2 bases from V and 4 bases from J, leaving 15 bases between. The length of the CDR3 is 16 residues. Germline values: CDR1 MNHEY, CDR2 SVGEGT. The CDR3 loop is CASSYGSMAPYNEQFF. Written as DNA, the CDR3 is TGTGCCAGCAGTTACGGGTCAATGGCCCCTTACAATGAGCAGTTCTTC.

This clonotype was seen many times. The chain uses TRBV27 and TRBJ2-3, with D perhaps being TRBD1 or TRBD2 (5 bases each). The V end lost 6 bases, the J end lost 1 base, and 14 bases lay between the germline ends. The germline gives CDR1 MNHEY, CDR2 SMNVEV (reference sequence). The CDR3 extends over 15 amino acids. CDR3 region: CASSQGRIRTDTQYF. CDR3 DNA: TGTGCCAGCAGCCAGGGACGGATCCGCACAGATACGCAGTATTTT.

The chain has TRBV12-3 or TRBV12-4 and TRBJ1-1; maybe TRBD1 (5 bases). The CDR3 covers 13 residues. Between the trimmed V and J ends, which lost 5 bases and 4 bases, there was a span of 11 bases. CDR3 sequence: CASSRREATEAFF. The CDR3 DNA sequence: TGTGCCAGCAGTCGCAGGGAAGCCACTGAAGCTTTCTTT.

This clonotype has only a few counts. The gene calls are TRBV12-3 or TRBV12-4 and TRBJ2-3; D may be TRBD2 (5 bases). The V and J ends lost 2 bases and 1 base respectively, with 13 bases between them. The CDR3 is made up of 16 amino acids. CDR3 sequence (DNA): TGTGCCAGCAGTTTAATAGTCGGGGTCGGCACAGATACGCAGTATTTT. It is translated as CASSLIVGVGTDTQYF.

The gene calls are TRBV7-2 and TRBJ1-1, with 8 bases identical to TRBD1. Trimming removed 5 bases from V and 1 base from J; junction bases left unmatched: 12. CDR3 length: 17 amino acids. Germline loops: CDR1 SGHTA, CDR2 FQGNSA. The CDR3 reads CASSPRTGLVWNTEAFF. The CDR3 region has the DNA TGTGCCAGCAGCCCACGGACAGGGTTGGTTTGGAACACTGAAGCTTTCTTT.

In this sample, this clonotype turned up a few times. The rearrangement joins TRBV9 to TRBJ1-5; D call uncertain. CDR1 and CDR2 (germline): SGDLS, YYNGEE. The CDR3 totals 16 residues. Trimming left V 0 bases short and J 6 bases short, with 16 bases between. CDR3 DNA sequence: TGTGCCAGCAGCGTAGGAGAGGGAATTCCCAGTCAGCCCCAGCATTTT. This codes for CASSVGEGIPSQPQHF.